This record concerns one T cell receptor beta chain sequence. Measured with immunoSEQ multiplex PCR; TCRdb has only the in-frame clones, and not every one. The data hold about 350,000 clones, with around 89% observed a single time. The sample's treatment: 15 to 20 received Ad26.COV2.S at low or high dose, single or two shots; about 5 received placebo; per-sample allocation not given. All samples were drawn on day 63, counting from the first vaccine or placebo injection. These data are taken from a study of Ad26.COV2.S vaccination and SARS-CoV-2 variants. The CDR3 contains 12 residues. Germline assignment: CDR1 DFQATT and CDR2 SNEGSKA (reference sequence). V lost 4 bases, J lost 9 bases, and 13 bases lay in between.

This sequence originates from a person between 18 and 59 years old who received the Ad26.COV2.S COVID-19 vaccine or a placebo. The chain couples TRBV20-1 to TRBJ2-1, with D uncertain. Sequenced here: peripheral blood, sampled in a trial of Ad26.COV2.S vaccine versus placebo. The CDR3 DNA follows: TGCAGTGCTAATGAGTATCGGAGTGAGCAGTTCTTC. This sequence encodes CSANEYRSEQFF.